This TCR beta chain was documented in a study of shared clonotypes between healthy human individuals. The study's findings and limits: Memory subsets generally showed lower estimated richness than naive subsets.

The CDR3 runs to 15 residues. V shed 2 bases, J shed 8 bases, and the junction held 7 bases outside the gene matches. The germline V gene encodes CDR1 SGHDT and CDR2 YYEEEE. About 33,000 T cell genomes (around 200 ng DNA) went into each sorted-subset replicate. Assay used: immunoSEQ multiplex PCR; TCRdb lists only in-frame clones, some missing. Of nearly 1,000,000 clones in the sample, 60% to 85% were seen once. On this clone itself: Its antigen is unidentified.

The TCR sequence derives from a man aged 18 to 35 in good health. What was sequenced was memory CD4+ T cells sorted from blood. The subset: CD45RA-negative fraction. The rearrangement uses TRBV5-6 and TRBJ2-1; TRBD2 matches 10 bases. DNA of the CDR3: TGTGCCAGCAGCTTTAGGTCTAGCGGGAGCCATGAGCAGTTCTTC. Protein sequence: CASSFRSSGSHEQFF. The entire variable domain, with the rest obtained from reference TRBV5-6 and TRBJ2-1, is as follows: DAGVTQSPTHLIKTRGQQVTLRCSPKSGHDTVSWYQQALGQGPQFIFQYYEEEERQRGNFPDRFSGHQFPNYSSELNVNALLLGDSALYLCASSFRSSGSHEQFFGPGTRLTVL.